The T cell receptor beta chain under discussion was sequenced for a study of blood T cell repertoires in COVID-19. This clone was observed a few times. Sequencing used immunoSEQ multiplex PCR; TCRdb keeps in-frame clones, though not all of them. The sample consists of over 110,000 clones, about 70% of them appearing once. CDR3 length: 10 residues. Trimming pared 6 bases from V and 9 bases from J, leaving 9 bases between. CDR1 is DFQATT, CDR2 SNEGSKA, per germline (reference sequence). The chain recombines TRBV20-1 with TRBJ2-1; D perhaps matches TRBD1 (6 bases). The receptor was isolated from a man older than 75 with acute or convalescent COVID-19. Sequenced input: peripheral blood. The CDR3 bases are TGCAGTGCCCAAGGGGGTGAGCAGTTCTTC. Amino acids: CSAQGGEQFF.